One and the same sample provided the 28 T cell receptor beta chains below, sequenced in a study of cytomegalovirus exposure and HLA in healthy donors. PCR used 60 Vbeta primers and 13 Jbeta primers. Generated by immunoSEQ multiplex PCR, the TCRdb table keeps only in-frame clones and is missing some. The sample gives 160,000 or so clones, 82% of which show up once; around 7% is in the top ten. Specimen: PBMCs. The source is a woman aged 50 to 65 in good health and CMV-seropositive.

V is TRBV5-1 and J is TRBJ2-2; TRBD1 matches at 10 bases. The ends lost 4 bases at V and 0 bases at J; junction bases unmatched: 3. Germline CDR1 SGHRS, CDR2 YFSETQ. CDR3 size: 16 residues. This CDR3 reads CASSGGQGANTGELFF. CDR3 DNA sequence: TGCGCCAGCAGCGGCGGACAGGGGGCGAACACCGGGGAGCTGTTTTTT.

The CDR3 DNA follows: TGTGCCAGCAGCCCGCCGAGGGCTAGAGGCTACAATGAGCAGTTCTTC. Protein product: CASSPPRARGYNEQFF. The chain links TRBV5-4 to TRBJ2-1; D possibly corresponds to TRBD2 (5 bases). Germline lookup yields CDR1 SGHNT and CDR2 YYREEE (reference sequence). V lost 4 bases to trimming and J lost 3 bases, with 17 bases between them. The CDR3 consists of 16 residues. The full variable domain, with the rest looked up from reference TRBV5-4 and TRBJ2-1, is ETGVTQSPTHLIKTRGQQVTLRCSSQSGHNTVSWYQQALGQGPQFIFQYYREEENGRGNFPPRFSGLQFPNYSSELNVNALELDDSALYLCASSPPRARGYNEQFFGPGTRLTVL.

The chain links TRBV19 to TRBJ2-2, with 9 nucleotides matching TRBD1. Unmatched junction bases numbered 11, after V lost 6 bases and J lost 0 bases. Germline CDR1 LNHDA, CDR2 SQIVND (reference sequence). This CDR3 contains 18 residues. CDR3 in DNA: TGTGCCAGTAGCCCAACAGGGGGCGAATCGTCGAACACCGGGGAGCTGTTTTTT. Amino acids: CASSPTGGESSNTGELFF.

The chain recombines TRBV5-1 with TRBJ2-7; D remains ambiguous. V lost 5 bases and J lost 7, with 19 bases in between. This CDR3 is 14 amino acids long. Germline CDR1 SGHRS, CDR2 YFSETQ. The CDR3 spells CASRGSTDTREQYF. CDR3 bases: TGCGCCAGCAGGGGTTCAACTGACACCCGAGAGCAGTACTTC.

This chain uses TRBV28 with TRBJ1-1; 7 nucleotides agree with TRBD1. Per germline, CDR1 MDHEN and CDR2 SYDVKM. This CDR3 comprises 16 residues. The J segment lost 1 base and the V segment lost 9 bases, leaving 14 bases of the junction unmatched. This CDR3 reads CASSITGVVANTEAFF. The CDR3 nucleotides are TGTGCCAGTAGTATAACAGGGGTAGTGGCGAACACTGAAGCTTTCTTT.

V and J are TRBV19 and TRBJ2-4; 8 bases are shared with TRBD2. After removal of 6 bases from V and 6 bases from J, the junction contained 4 bases not matched to a gene. Germline V gene lookup returns CDR1 LNHDA and CDR2 SQIVND (reference sequence). The CDR3 loop spans 13 amino acids. The CDR3 DNA follows: TGTGCCAGTAGGCCGGGGGGGGGAAACATTCAGTACTTC. It specifies CASRPGGGNIQYF. Full variable domain (missing parts from reference TRBV19 and TRBJ2-4): DGGITQSPKYLFRKEGQNVTLSCEQNLNHDAMYWYRQDPGQGLRLIYYSQIVNDFQKGDIAEGYSVSREKKESFPLTVTSAQKNPTAFYLCASRPGGGNIQYFGAGTRLSVL.

This rearrangement joins TRBV7-9 to TRBJ2-7; tentatively, D is TRBD2 (5 bases). The CDR3 extends over 12 amino acids. From germline, CDR1 is SEHNR and CDR2 FQNEAQ (reference sequence). Trimming took 5 bases from V and 4 from J, leaving 9 bases between them. The CDR3 coding sequence is TGTGCCAGCAGCAAAGAGGGTTACGAGCAGTACTTC. It specifies CASSKEGYEQYF.

The CDR3 nucleotides read TGTGCCAGCAGTTACTCTTCTGATAATTCACCCCTCCACTTT. This translates into CASSYSSDNSPLHF. This chain uses TRBV6-5 with TRBJ1-6; D not certain. Trimming shortened V by 0 bases and J by 5 bases, and 5 bases separated the two germline ends. This CDR3 comprises 14 residues. CDR1 and CDR2 from the germline V gene are MNHEY and SVGAGI.

The chain couples TRBV5-6 to TRBJ1-1, with no clear D. From germline, CDR1 is SGHDT and CDR2 YYEEEE. The CDR3 has 13 residues. With 4 bases removed from V and 4 bases from J, the gap between germline ends came to 11 bases. The CDR3 loop reads CASSRESGTEAFF. The CDR3 nucleotides read TGTGCCAGCAGCAGGGAGTCAGGCACTGAAGCTTTCTTT. Complete variable domain (other parts from reference TRBV5-6 and TRBJ1-1): DAGVTQSPTHLIKTRGQQVTLRCSPKSGHDTVSWYQQALGQGPQFIFQYYEEEERQRGNFPDRFSGHQFPNYSSELNVNALLLGDSALYLCASSRESGTEAFFGQGTRLTVV.

This clone has more than one count but fewer than ten. The chain couples TRBV19 to TRBJ2-5; 8 bases map to TRBD2. Germline V lookup: CDR1 LNHDA, CDR2 SQIVND (reference sequence). The J segment lost 11 bases and the V segment lost 1 base, leaving 6 bases of the junction unmatched. CDR3 length: 13 residues. The CDR3 sequence: CASSIAPRGEQYF. CDR3 coding DNA: TGTGCCAGTAGTATAGCCCCGCGGGGGGAGCAGTACTTC.

This chain links TRBV20-1 with TRBJ1-1; 7 bases match TRBD1. Per germline, CDR1 DFQATT and CDR2 SNEGSKA (reference sequence). J gave up 4 bases and V 4 bases, and 0 bases lay outside the gene matches. This CDR3 region has 11 residues. The CDR3 is CSATGGTEAFF. CDR3 in DNA: TGCAGTGCTACAGGGGGCACTGAAGCTTTCTTT.

The chain combines TRBV7-6 with TRBJ2-1, with TRBD1 as a possible D gene (6 bases). The length of the CDR3 is 14 residues. CDR1 is SGHVS, CDR2 FNYEAQ, per germline. V lost 1 base and J lost 6, with 10 bases in between. CDR3: CASSLGGRGNEQFF. The CDR3 region has the DNA TGTGCCAGCAGCTTAGGGGGCAGGGGCAATGAGCAGTTCTTC.

The V call is TRBV2, the J call TRBJ1-6; D remains unclear. V lost 2 bases and J lost 3, with 11 bases in between. The CDR3 has 16 amino acids. In germline, CDR1 is SNHLY, CDR2 FYNNEI. Written as DNA, the CDR3 is TGTGCCAGCAGTGAATCCGGCGCGGGCTATAATTCACCCCTCCACTTT. Protein sequence: CASSESGAGYNSPLHF. Together with reference TRBV2 and TRBJ1-6, the CDR3 gives the full variable domain: EPEVTQTPSHQVTQMGQEVILRCVPISNHLYFYWYRQILGQKVEFLVSFYNNEISEKSEIFDDQFSVERPDGSNFTLKIRSTKLEDSAMYFCASSESGAGYNSPLHFGNGTRLTVT.

The chain joins TRBV6-6 to TRBJ1-2; D gene uncertain. Trimming took off 7 bases at V and 0 bases at J, with 12 bases between the two ends. CDR3 length: 14 residues. Germline V lookup: CDR1 MNHNY, CDR2 SVGAGI (reference sequence). The DNA for the CDR3 is TGTGCCAGCAATTTGGTAGGAGCTAACTATGGCTACACCTTC. As protein: CASNLVGANYGYTF.

Regarding this clone: Mismatch with germline at one junction end may stem from a read error. CDR3 DNA: TGTGCCAGCAGGGCCCCCGGGGGGGGGATGCATTTT. This gives the protein CASRAPGGGMHF. The chain combines TRBV7-2 with TRBJ2-3; 8 nucleotides align to TRBD2. Germline lookup yields CDR1 SGHTA and CDR2 FQGNSA. There are 12 residues in the CDR3. The entire variable domain, with the rest obtained from reference TRBV7-2 and TRBJ2-3, is as follows: GAGVSQSPSNKVTEKGKDVELRCDPISGHTALYWYRQSLGQGLEFLIYFQGNSAPDKSGLPSDRFSAERTGGSVSTLTIQRTQQEDSAVYLCASRAPGGGMHFGPGTRLTVL.

The V call is TRBV6-6, the J call TRBJ2-3; tentatively, D is TRBD2 (6 bases). The CDR3 runs to 14 residues. V dropped 5 bases and J dropped 2 bases, with 11 bases sitting between them. Germline lookup yields CDR1 MNHNY and CDR2 SVGAGI (reference sequence). DNA of the CDR3: TGTGCCAGCAGTCACGGGGGAAACACAGATACGCAGTATTTT. This gives the protein CASSHGGNTDTQYF.

This chain uses TRBV5-6 with TRBJ2-7; D unresolved. The V gene's germline CDR1 is SGHDT and CDR2 YYEEEE. CDR3 length: 13 amino acids. V was trimmed by 4 bases and J by 0 bases, leaving 8 bases between them. Here the CDR3 reads CASSAKNSYEQYF. CDR3 sequence (DNA): TGTGCCAGCAGCGCGAAAAACTCCTACGAGCAGTACTTC. Together with reference TRBV5-6 and TRBJ2-7, the CDR3 gives the full variable domain: DAGVTQSPTHLIKTRGQQVTLRCSPKSGHDTVSWYQQALGQGPQFIFQYYEEEERQRGNFPDRFSGHQFPNYSSELNVNALLLGDSALYLCASSAKNSYEQYFGPGTRLTVT.

In its sample, this clone was seen a few times. The chain is built from TRBV2 and TRBJ2-7, with D possibly matching TRBD2 (6 bases). CDR3 length: 15 amino acids. Trimming left V 6 bases short and J 6 bases short, with 21 bases between. Germline-derived CDR1 and CDR2 are SNHLY and FYNNEI. The CDR3 nucleotides are TGTGCCAGCAGGGGGGGATCGGACCGAGCTAGCGAGCAGTACTTC. The encoded protein is CASRGGSDRASEQYF.

The chain employs TRBV7-8 and TRBJ2-1; D may be TRBD1 (5 bases). Germline V gene data show CDR1 as SGHVS and CDR2 as FQNEAQ. Trimming took 5 bases from V and 8 from J, leaving 22 bases between them. This CDR3 spans 16 amino acids. CDR3 DNA sequence: TGTGCCAGCAGCCCTAGTGGGGTCAGGGTAACTTATGAGCAGTTCTTC. Translated, it gives CASSPSGVRVTYEQFF.

This clone has a handful of counts. DNA for the CDR3: TGTGCCAGCAGTGCCCGGACAGGGTTTGGAAACACCATATATTTT. Amino acids: CASSARTGFGNTIYF. This rearrangement joins TRBV2 to TRBJ1-3; 8 bases match TRBD1. The CDR3 sequence is 15 residues long. With 4 bases clipped from V and 3 bases from J, the junction kept 5 bases outside the gene matches. The V gene's germline CDR1 is SNHLY and CDR2 FYNNEI.

This clone showed up just a few times. The chain carries TRBV9 and TRBJ2-3; 9 bases map to TRBD2. Per the germline V gene, CDR1 is SGDLS and CDR2 is YYNGEE. V was pared by 0 bases and J by 7 bases, with 6 bases of the junction left unmatched. The CDR3 has 15 amino acids. Written as DNA, the CDR3 is TGTGCCAGCAGCGTAGGGTCTAGCGGGGATTATACGCAGTATTTT. Translation: CASSVGSSGDYTQYF. The variable domain in full, completed from reference TRBV9 and TRBJ2-3, reads DSGVTQTPKHLITATGQRVTLRCSPRSGDLSVYWYQQSLDQGLQFLIQYYNGEERAKGNILERFSAQQFPDLHSELNLSSLELGDSALYFCASSVGSSGDYTQYFGPGTRLTVL.

The CDR3 spells CASSSGGDTQYF. The DNA of the CDR3 is TGTGCCAGCAGTTCGGGGGGAGATACGCAGTATTTT. The chain employs TRBV27 and TRBJ2-3; 7 bases match TRBD2. The CDR3 sequence is 12 residues long. The germline V gene has CDR1 MNHEY and CDR2 SMNVEV (reference sequence). The V segment lost 4 bases and the J segment 5 bases; nucleotides outside the gene matches: 0.

The genes are TRBV19 and TRBJ1-1, with TRBD1 matching over 10 bases. The length of the CDR3 is 13 residues. Germline CDR1 reads LNHDA; CDR2 reads SQIVND (reference sequence). With V trimmed by 7 bases and J by 8 bases, 7 bases remained unmatched. The CDR3 DNA reads as TGTGCCAGTAATGACAGGGGGCAAGGAGAAGCTTTCTTT. Translation: CASNDRGQGEAFF.

Turning to this clone: Relative to the germline gene, one junction end is altered; a read error may explain this. The J gene is TRBJ2-7, the V gene TRBV7-9, with 9 bases lining up with TRBD1. This CDR3 is built from 14 residues. Germline V gene data show CDR1 as SEHNR and CDR2 as FQNEAQ (reference sequence). The CDR3 spells CSSSPGQGAYEQYF. CDR3 DNA sequence: TGTTCCAGCAGCCCGGGACAGGGTGCCTACGAGCAGTACTTC.

The chain combines TRBV5-1 with TRBJ1-1; D uncertain. The CDR3 has 12 residues. The germline V gene has CDR1 SGHRS and CDR2 YFSETQ. Trimming left V 2 bases short and J 8 bases short, with 10 bases between. CDR3 amino acids: CASSFPPGEAFF. Written as DNA, the CDR3 is TGCGCCAGCAGCTTTCCGCCAGGCGAAGCTTTCTTT.

The chain couples TRBV5-6 to TRBJ2-1; 7 bases map to TRBD1. Germline V lookup: CDR1 SGHDT, CDR2 YYEEEE. After removal of 2 bases from V and 6 bases from J, the junction contained 8 bases not matched to a gene. This CDR3 has 15 amino acids. The CDR3 is CASSLRPTGINEQFF. The CDR3 DNA reads as TGTGCCAGCAGCTTACGCCCGACAGGGATCAATGAGCAGTTCTTC.

This chain connects TRBV13 to TRBJ2-1; possible D gene TRBD2, 6 bases. Germline values: CDR1 PRHDT, CDR2 FYEKMQ (reference sequence). The CDR3 consists of 14 residues. Trimming removed 0 bases from V and 4 bases from J, with 7 bases in between. The CDR3 spells CASSLGAGYNEQFF. CDR3 nucleotide sequence: TGTGCCAGCAGCTTAGGAGCGGGTTACAATGAGCAGTTCTTC.

The chain has TRBV5-6 and TRBJ2-7, with 10 positions matching TRBD1. The V gene end was trimmed by 4 bases and the J gene end by 5 bases; junction bases not matched to a gene: 9. CDR1 is SGHDT, CDR2 YYEEEE, per germline. There are 15 residues in the CDR3. The CDR3 sequence is CASSVRQGAYHEQYF. Written as DNA, the CDR3 is TGTGCCAGCAGCGTACGACAGGGGGCTTACCACGAGCAGTACTTC.